This TCR beta chain was found in a study of shared clonotypes between healthy human individuals. Notes on the study in general: Relative to memory subsets, naive subsets generally showed larger estimated richness.

The germline V gene has CDR1 SGHRS and CDR2 YFSETQ. Trimming took 2 bases from V and 4 from J; bases not matched to a gene: 3. The CDR3 extends over 14 amino acids. In the original processing: For the immunoSEQ data, sequences were junction-only without quality scores, so filtering differed. TCRdb keeps only in-frame clones here, not all; method: immunoSEQ multiplex PCR. Clone size and the V and J calls come from that table; the DNA yielded D and trimming. This table has about 2 million clones, 95% appearing once. This clone is a singleton in its sample. No antigen is known for it. The chain employs TRBV5-1 and TRBJ1-1; 9 bases line up with TRBD1. The receptor's source is a man aged 18 to 29 in good health. The sequenced sample consisted of naive CD4+ T cells sorted from blood. Subset given: CD45RA+ positively selected. The CDR3 loop reads CASSFDRGTTEAFF. CDR3 DNA sequence: TGCGCCAGCAGCTTCGACAGGGGGACCACTGAAGCTTTCTTT.